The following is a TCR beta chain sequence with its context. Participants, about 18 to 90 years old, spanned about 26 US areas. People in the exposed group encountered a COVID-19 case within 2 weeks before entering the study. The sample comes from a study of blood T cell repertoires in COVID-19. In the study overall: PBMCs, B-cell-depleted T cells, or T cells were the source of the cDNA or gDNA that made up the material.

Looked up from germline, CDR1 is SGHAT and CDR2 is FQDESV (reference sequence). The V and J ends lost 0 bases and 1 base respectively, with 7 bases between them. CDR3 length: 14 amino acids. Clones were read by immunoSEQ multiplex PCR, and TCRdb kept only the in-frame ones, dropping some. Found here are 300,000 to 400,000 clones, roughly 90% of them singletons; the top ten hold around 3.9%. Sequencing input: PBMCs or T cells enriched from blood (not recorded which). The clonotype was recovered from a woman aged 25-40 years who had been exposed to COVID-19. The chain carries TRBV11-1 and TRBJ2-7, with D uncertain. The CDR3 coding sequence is TGTGCCAGCAGCTTAGCGCTGCAGTCCTACGAGCAGTACTTC. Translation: CASSLALQSYEQYF.